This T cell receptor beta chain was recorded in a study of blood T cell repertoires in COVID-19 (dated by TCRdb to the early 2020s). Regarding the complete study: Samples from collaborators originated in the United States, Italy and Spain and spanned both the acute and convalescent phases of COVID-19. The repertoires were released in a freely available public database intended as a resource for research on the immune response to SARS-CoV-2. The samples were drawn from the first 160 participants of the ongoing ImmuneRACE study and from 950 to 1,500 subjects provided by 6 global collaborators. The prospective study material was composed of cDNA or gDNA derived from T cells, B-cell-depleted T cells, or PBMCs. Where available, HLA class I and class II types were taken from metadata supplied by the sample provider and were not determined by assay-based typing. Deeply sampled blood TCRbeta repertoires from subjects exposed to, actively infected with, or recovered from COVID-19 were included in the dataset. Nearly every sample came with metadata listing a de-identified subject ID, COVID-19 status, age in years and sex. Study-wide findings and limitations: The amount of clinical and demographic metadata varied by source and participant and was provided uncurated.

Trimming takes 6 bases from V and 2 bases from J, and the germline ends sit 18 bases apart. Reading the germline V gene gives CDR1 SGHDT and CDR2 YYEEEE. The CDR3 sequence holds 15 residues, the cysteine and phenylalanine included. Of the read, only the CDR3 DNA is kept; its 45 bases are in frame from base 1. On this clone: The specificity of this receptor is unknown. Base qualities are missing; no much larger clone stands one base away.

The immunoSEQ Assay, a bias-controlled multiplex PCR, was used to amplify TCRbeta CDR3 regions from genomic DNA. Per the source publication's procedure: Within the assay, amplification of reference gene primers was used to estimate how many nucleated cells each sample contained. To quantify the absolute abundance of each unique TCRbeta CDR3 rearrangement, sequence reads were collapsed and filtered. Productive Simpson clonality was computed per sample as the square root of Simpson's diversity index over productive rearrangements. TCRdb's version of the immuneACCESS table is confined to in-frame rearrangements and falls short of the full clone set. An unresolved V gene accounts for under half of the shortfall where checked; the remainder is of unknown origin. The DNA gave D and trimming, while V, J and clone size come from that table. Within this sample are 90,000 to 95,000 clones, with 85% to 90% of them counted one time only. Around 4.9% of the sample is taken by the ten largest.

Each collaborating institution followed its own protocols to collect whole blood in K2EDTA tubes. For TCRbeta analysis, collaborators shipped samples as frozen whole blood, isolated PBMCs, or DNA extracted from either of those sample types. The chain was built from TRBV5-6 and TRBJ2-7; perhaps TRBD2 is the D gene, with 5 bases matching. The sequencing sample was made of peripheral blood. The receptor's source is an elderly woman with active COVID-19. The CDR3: CASTPRGALTYEQYF. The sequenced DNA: TGTGCCAGCACCCCTCGGGGAGCCTTAACCTACGAGCAGTACTTC.